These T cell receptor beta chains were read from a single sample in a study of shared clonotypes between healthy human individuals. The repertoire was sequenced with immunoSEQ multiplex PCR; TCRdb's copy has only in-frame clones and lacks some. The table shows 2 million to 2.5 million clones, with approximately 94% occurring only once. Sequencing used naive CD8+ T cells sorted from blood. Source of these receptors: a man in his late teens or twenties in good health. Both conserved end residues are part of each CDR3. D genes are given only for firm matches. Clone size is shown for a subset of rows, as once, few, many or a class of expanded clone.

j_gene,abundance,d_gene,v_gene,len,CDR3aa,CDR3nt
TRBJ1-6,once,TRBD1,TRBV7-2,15,CASSLIQGTSSPLHF,TGTGCCAGCAGCTTAATACAGGGGACTAGTTCACCCCTCCACTTT
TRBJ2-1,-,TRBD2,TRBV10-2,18,CASSEWPSGGRHYNEQFF,TGCGCCAGCAGTGAGTGGCCTAGCGGGGGTCGACATTACAATGAGCAGTTCTTC
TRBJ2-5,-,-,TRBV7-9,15,CASSLSQYVGGTQYF,TGTGCCAGCAGCTTATCGCAATACGTCGGGGGGACCCAGTACTTC
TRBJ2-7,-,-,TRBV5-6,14,CASSLVGSTYEQYF,TGTGCCAGCAGCTTGGTGGGATCGACTTACGAGCAGTACTTC
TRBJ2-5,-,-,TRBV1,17,CTSSQAGRAAEQETQYF,TGCACCAGCAGCCAAGCCGGGAGGGCCGCAGAACAAGAGACCCAGTACTTC
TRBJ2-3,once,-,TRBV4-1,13,CASSQPSGDTQYF,TGCGCCAGCAGCCAACCGTCAGGGGATACGCAGTATTTT
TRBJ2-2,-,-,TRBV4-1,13,CASGGWFDGELFF,TGCGCCAGCGGCGGATGGTTTGACGGGGAGCTGTTTTTT
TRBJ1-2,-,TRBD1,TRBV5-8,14,CASSMRTGMTGYTF,TGTGCCAGCAGCATGAGGACAGGAATGACTGGCTACACCTTC
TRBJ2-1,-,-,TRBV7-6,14,CASSFTAGGHAQFF,TGTGCCAGCAGCTTCACGGCGGGCGGGCATGCGCAGTTCTTC
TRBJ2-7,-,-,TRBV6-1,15,CASSPFGDIGYEQYF,TGTGCCAGCAGTCCATTCGGGGATATCGGGTACGAGCAGTACTTC
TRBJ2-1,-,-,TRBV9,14,CASSLGTSPDEQFF,TGTGCCAGCAGCCTTGGGACTTCCCCCGATGAGCAGTTCTTC
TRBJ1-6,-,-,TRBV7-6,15,CASSLAGGDNSPLHF,TGTGCCAGCAGCTTAGCGGGCGGGGATAACTCACCCCTCCACTTT
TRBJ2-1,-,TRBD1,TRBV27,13,CASSIDRANEQFF,TGTGCCAGCAGCATCGACAGGGCGAATGAGCAGTTCTTC
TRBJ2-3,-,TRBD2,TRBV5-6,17,CASSLGLAGERADTQYF,TGTGCCAGCAGCCTAGGACTAGCGGGAGAAAGGGCAGATACGCAGTATTTT
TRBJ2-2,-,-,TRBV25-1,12,CASSYSTGELFF,TGTGCCAGCAGTTACAGCACCGGGGAGCTGTTTTTT
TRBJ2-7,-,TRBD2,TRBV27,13,CASSYASGYEQYF,TGTGCCAGCAGTTATGCTAGCGGATACGAGCAGTACTTC
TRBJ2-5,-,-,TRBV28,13,CASNDQRRETQYF,TGTGCCAGCAATGACCAGCGCAGAGAGACCCAGTACTTC
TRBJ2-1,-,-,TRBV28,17,CASSLGLVAVGYNEQFF,TGTGCCAGCAGTTTGGGGTTGGTAGCAGTTGGGTACAATGAGCAGTTCTTC
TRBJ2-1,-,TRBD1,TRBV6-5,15,CASSSGQGVHNEQFF,TGTGCCAGCAGTTCGGGACAGGGGGTTCACAATGAGCAGTTCTTC
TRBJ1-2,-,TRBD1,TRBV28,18,CASSLMRQGASFSYGYTF,TGTGCCAGCAGTTTAATGAGGCAGGGGGCCTCCTTTAGCTATGGCTACACCTTC
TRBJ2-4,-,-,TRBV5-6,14,CASSLGGLGNIQYF,TGTGCCAGCAGCTTGGGGGGCCTCGGAAACATTCAGTACTTC
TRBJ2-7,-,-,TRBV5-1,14,CASSTDYLSYEQYF,TGCGCCAGCAGCACTGACTACCTCTCCTACGAGCAGTACTTC
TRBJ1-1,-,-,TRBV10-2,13,CASRDEGATEAFF,TGCGCCAGCAGAGACGAGGGAGCCACTGAAGCTTTCTTT
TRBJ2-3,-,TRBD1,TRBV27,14,CASSLGQGTDTQYF,TGTGCCAGCAGTTTAGGACAGGGCACAGATACGCAGTATTTT
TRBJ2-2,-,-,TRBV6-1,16,CASSEIGDISGGELFF,TGTGCCAGCAGTGAAATTGGGGACATTTCTGGCGGGGAGCTGTTTTTT
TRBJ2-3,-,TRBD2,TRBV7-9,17,CASSWTSGRQNLDTQYF,TGTGCCAGCAGCTGGACTAGCGGGAGGCAAAACTTAGATACGCAGTATTTT
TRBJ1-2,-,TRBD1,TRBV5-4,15,CASSFQGVANYGYTF,TGTGCCAGCAGCTTTCAGGGGGTAGCTAACTATGGCTACACCTTC
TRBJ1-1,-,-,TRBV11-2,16,CASSFLQVTDYTEAFF,TGTGCCAGCAGCTTCCTCCAGGTGACAGATTACACTGAAGCTTTCTTT
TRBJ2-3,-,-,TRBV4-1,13,CASSQAMGDTQYF,TGCGCCAGCAGCCAAGCTATGGGGGATACGCAGTATTTT
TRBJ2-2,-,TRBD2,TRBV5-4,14,CASRRTRGTGELFF,TGTGCCAGCAGGCGGACTAGAGGAACCGGGGAGCTGTTTTTT
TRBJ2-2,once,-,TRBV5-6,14,CASSTATGQGELFF,TGTGCCAGCAGCACGGCTACAGGGCAGGGGGAGCTGTTTTTT
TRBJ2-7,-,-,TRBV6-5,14,CASSSLQGDYEQYF,TGTGCCAGCAGTTCCCTACAGGGCGACTACGAGCAGTACTTC
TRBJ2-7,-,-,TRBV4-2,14,CASSQGGEGGEQYF,TGTGCCAGCAGCCAAGGCGGGGAAGGGGGCGAGCAGTACTTC
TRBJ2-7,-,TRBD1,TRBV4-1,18,CASSQESGTIQGIYEQYF,TGCGCCAGCAGCCAGGAATCCGGGACGATACAGGGGATCTACGAGCAGTACTTC
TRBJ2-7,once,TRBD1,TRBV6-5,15,CASSYGTGQTYEQYF,TGTGCCAGCAGTTACGGGACAGGGCAGACCTACGAGCAGTACTTC
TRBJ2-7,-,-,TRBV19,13,CASSIGVNYEQYF,TGTGCCAGTAGTATAGGGGTGAACTACGAGCAGTACTTC
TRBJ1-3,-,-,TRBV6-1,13,CASASEPGNTIYF,TGTGCCAGCGCGTCAGAGCCTGGAAACACCATATATTTT
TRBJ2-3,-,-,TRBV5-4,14,CASSLAGVADTQYF,TGTGCCAGCAGCTTGGCGGGTGTAGCAGATACGCAGTATTTT
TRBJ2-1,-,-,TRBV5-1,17,CASSPGHPSRTHNEQFF,TGCGCCAGCAGCCCTGGACACCCAAGTCGTACACACAATGAGCAGTTCTTC
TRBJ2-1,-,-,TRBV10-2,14,CASSELQNYNEQFF,TGCGCCAGCAGTGAATTGCAGAATTACAATGAGCAGTTCTTC
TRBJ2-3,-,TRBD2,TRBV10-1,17,CASSESYGSGGTDTQYF,TGCGCCAGCAGTGAATCTTACGGGAGCGGGGGGACAGATACGCAGTATTTT
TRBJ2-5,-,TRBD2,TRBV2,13,CASLGGGEETQYF,TGTGCCAGCCTTGGGGGGGGAGAGGAGACCCAGTACTTC